This entry concerns a single TCR beta chain. The CDR3 has 16 residues. Germline CDR1 reads LGHNA; CDR2 reads YSLEER. The V end was cut by 0 bases, the J end by 8 bases, with 16 bases between. The data are from a study of shared T cell receptors in the human thymus. Assay: immunoSEQ multiplex PCR; the TCRdb copy retains only in-frame clones and omits some. The data hold 640,000 or so clones, with 87% observed a single time. The same data also contributed to another study, on human thymus T cells.

This sequence was found in a boy under two years old with a congenital heart defect. Sequenced: thymocytes. V is TRBV4-3 and J is TRBJ1-4; TRBD1 might be the D (5 bases). CDR3 DNA: TGCGCCAGCAGCCAAGAAAGGGGCGACAATAAAGAAAAACTGTTTTTT. Encoded protein: CASSQERGDNKEKLFF.